The 29 T cell receptor beta chains given below trace back to one sample, sequenced in a study of blood T cell repertoires in COVID-19. The table came from immunoSEQ multiplex PCR; TCRdb's copy has only in-frame clones and leaves some out. Among almost 500,000 clones listed, 70% to 90% were seen once. Sequencing used PBMCs or T cells enriched from blood (not recorded which). The source is a woman aged 55 to 70 who had recovered from COVID-19.

The chain is built from TRBV6-5 and TRBJ1-3; 7 bases are shared with TRBD1. V gave up 2 bases and J gave up 2 bases; unmatched junction bases: 3. There are 15 residues in the CDR3. Germline V gives CDR1 MNHEY, CDR2 SVGAGI. CDR3: CASSYGGQPGNTIYF. The CDR3 bases are TGTGCCAGCAGTTACGGGGGACAGCCTGGAAACACCATATATTTT.

The chain has TRBV18 and TRBJ1-2; D unresolved. V dropped 3 bases and J dropped 5 bases, with 10 bases sitting between them. CDR1 is KGHSH, CDR2 LQKENI, per germline. CDR3 length equals 13 residues. The CDR3, as DNA: TGTGCCAGCTCACCGGTAACTTCGTATGGCTACACCTTC. Protein: CASSPVTSYGYTF. Filled out from reference TRBV18 and TRBJ1-2, the complete variable domain reads NAGVMQNPRHLVRRRGQEARLRCSPMKGHSHVYWYRQLPEEGLKFMVYLQKENIIDESGMPKERFSAEFPKEGPSILRIQQVVRGDSAAYFCASSPVTSYGYTFGSGTRLTVV.

This rearrangement joins TRBV19 to TRBJ1-2, with D possibly matching TRBD1 (5 bases). CDR3 length: 15 amino acids. Germline V lookup: CDR1 LNHDA, CDR2 SQIVND (reference sequence). Trimming left V 5 bases short and J 4 bases short, with 17 bases between. Written as DNA, the CDR3 is TGTGCCAGTAGTCCCCCCGAAGGAGGGACCTATGGCTACACCTTC. Protein product: CASSPPEGGTYGYTF. The whole variable domain, filled in from reference TRBV19 and TRBJ1-2, reads DGGITQSPKYLFRKEGQNVTLSCEQNLNHDAMYWYRQDPGQGLRLIYYSQIVNDFQKGDIAEGYSVSREKKESFPLTVTSAQKNPTAFYLCASSPPEGGTYGYTFGSGTRLTVV.

The gene calls are TRBV7-2 and TRBJ2-2; TRBD2 might be the D (6 bases). Germline CDR1 SGHTA, CDR2 FQGNSA. The CDR3 is made up of 16 amino acids. Between the trimmed V and J ends, which lost 3 bases and 7 bases, there was a span of 18 bases. CDR3 amino acids: CASSLSPGGVHGELFF. In DNA form, the CDR3 reads TGTGCCAGCAGCTTGTCCCCCGGAGGGGTACACGGGGAGCTGTTTTTT.

This clone was seen just once. The gene calls are TRBV5-4 and TRBJ1-1; D is undetermined. The CDR3 sequence is 13 residues long. Germline V CDR1 and CDR2: SGHNT, YYREEE (reference sequence). V lost 0 bases and J lost 3, with 6 bases in between. The CDR3, as DNA: TGTGCCAGCAGCTTGGCGGGAGACACTGAAGCTTTCTTT. Protein sequence: CASSLAGDTEAFF.

The gene calls are TRBV15 and TRBJ2-3; TRBD2 matches at 9 bases. Germline CDR1 is LNHNV and CDR2 is YYDKDF (reference sequence). CDR3 size: 18 residues. Losses at the gene ends were 1 base for V and 0 bases for J; bases not matched to a gene: 8. The CDR3 DNA sequence: TGTGCCACCAGCAGAGGCACTAGCGGGTTGTCTAGCACAGATACGCAGTATTTT. Its protein is CATSRGTSGLSSTDTQYF.

This clone was counted a single time. The chain recombines TRBV30 with TRBJ2-1; 9 positions match TRBD1. V lost 3 bases and J lost 4; bases outside the gene matches: 4. Germline V CDR1 and CDR2: GTSNPN, SVGIG (reference sequence). The CDR3 has 14 residues. Here the CDR3 reads CAWSGTGRYNEQFF. The CDR3 DNA follows: TGTGCCTGGAGCGGGACAGGGAGATACAATGAGCAGTTCTTC.

This chain's CDR3 is CASSPYGQGGESSPLHF. The CDR3 nucleotides are TGTGCCAGCAGTCCCTATGGACAGGGAGGCGAATCTTCACCCCTCCACTTT. V usage is TRBV6-6 and J usage is TRBJ1-6; TRBD1 matches at 8 bases. CDR3 length equals 17 residues. Germline CDR1 and CDR2: MNHNY and SVGAGI (reference sequence). The V gene end was trimmed by 5 bases and the J gene end by 9 bases; junction bases not matched to a gene: 15.

In DNA form, the CDR3 reads TGTGCCAGCAGCTTGGGGAGTATGAACATTCAGTACTTC. Protein: CASSLGSMNIQYF. The chain combines TRBV5-4 with TRBJ2-4; no clear D. Germline CDR1 and CDR2: SGHNT and YYREEE (reference sequence). The CDR3 is 13 amino acids. V was trimmed by 0 bases and J by 7 bases, leaving 8 bases between them.

On this clone: Other nucleotide sequences in the sample specify the same CDR3. The rearrangement joins TRBV7-8 to TRBJ1-1; 7 bases match TRBD1. CDR1 is SGHVS, CDR2 FQNEAQ, per germline. This CDR3 is built from 14 residues. The V gene end was trimmed by 2 bases and the J gene end by 9 bases; junction bases not matched to a gene: 9. In nucleotides, the CDR3 is TGTGCCAGCAGCTTAATCAGACAGGGACAACAAGCTTTCTTT. Translated: CASSLIRQGQQAFF.

This clone was seen a single time. The J gene is TRBJ2-5, the V gene TRBV19; 7 nucleotides match TRBD1. The length of the CDR3 is 13 residues. Germline V gene sequence: CDR1 LNHDA, CDR2 SQIVND (reference sequence). Trimming cost V 6 bases and J 7 bases; bases outside gene matches: 8. CDR3 bases: TGTGCCAGTAGCCCCACAGGGGTCGGGACCCAGTACTTC. It translates to CASSPTGVGTQYF.

The chain couples TRBV12-5 to TRBJ1-5; 7 bases fit TRBD1. V shed 6 bases and J 1 base; nucleotides not matched to a gene: 0. Per the germline V gene, CDR1 is LGHNT and CDR2 is FRNRAP. The length of the CDR3 is 13 residues. DNA of the CDR3: TGTGCTAGTGGGGGACAGAGCAATCAGCCCCAGCATTTT. Its protein product is CASGGQSNQPQHF.

The chain couples TRBV27 to TRBJ1-2; 9 bases map to TRBD1. Germline lookup yields CDR1 MNHEY and CDR2 SMNVEV (reference sequence). The CDR3 has 17 amino acids. Unmatched junction bases numbered 14, after V lost 9 bases and J lost 0 bases. The CDR3 sequence is CASRFPGQGASNYGYTF. DNA of the CDR3: TGTGCCAGTCGATTCCCGGGACAGGGTGCCTCTAACTATGGCTACACCTTC.

The gene calls are TRBV18 and TRBJ1-1, with D maybe TRBD1 (6 bases). CDR3 length: 17 residues. Germline CDR1 is KGHSH and CDR2 is LQKENI. Trimming pared 3 bases from V and 5 bases from J, leaving 22 bases between. CDR3 sequence: CASSPEDGGRGSTEAFF. The CDR3 nucleotides are TGTGCCAGCTCACCCGAAGATGGGGGGCGCGGGAGTACTGAAGCTTTCTTT.

The J gene is TRBJ2-2, the V gene TRBV20-1, with D perhaps TRBD1 (5 bases). The V gene lost 6 bases and the J gene lost 6 bases, with 8 bases spanning the gap. There are 11 residues in the CDR3. Germline values: CDR1 DFQATT, CDR2 SNEGSKA (reference sequence). The CDR3 loop reads CSARVAGELFF. The DNA for the CDR3 is TGCAGTGCCAGGGTTGCCGGGGAGCTGTTTTTT.

The chain joins TRBV2 to TRBJ2-3; the D is unclear. The V gene's germline CDR1 is SNHLY and CDR2 FYNNEI. Trimming took off 1 base at V and 2 bases at J, with 7 bases between the two ends. The CDR3 runs 14 residues. CDR3 residues: CASSEGQVTDTQYF. Written as DNA, the CDR3 is TGTGCCAGCAGTGAAGGGCAGGTCACAGATACGCAGTATTTT.

In its sample, this clone was seen once. The V and J genes are TRBV19 and TRBJ1-5; the match to TRBD1 covers 8 bases. Germline CDR1 is LNHDA and CDR2 is SQIVND (reference sequence). V lost 11 bases to trimming and J lost 3 bases; unmatched junction nucleotides: 6. The CDR3 is 13 residues long. CDR3 nucleotide sequence: TGTGCCGCACAGGGGGGATTCAATCAGCCCCAGCATTTT. Encoded protein: CAAQGGFNQPQHF.

The chain has TRBV9 and TRBJ2-7; D remains unclear. Germline assignment: CDR1 SGDLS and CDR2 YYNGEE. V lost 0 bases and J 0 bases, leaving 10 bases between the germline ends. The CDR3 is made up of 15 amino acids. CDR3 residues: CASSVASGNSYEQYF. CDR3 DNA: TGTGCCAGCAGCGTAGCTTCGGGTAACTCCTACGAGCAGTACTTC.

This CDR3 reads CASSLAGGTGELFF. CDR3 in DNA: TGTGCCAGCAGCTTGGCAGGGGGCACCGGGGAGCTGTTTTTT. V usage is TRBV5-6 and J usage is TRBJ2-2, with 7 bases that match TRBD1. CDR3 length equals 14 residues. V shed 0 bases, J shed 4 bases, and the junction held 0 bases outside the gene matches. The germline V gene has CDR1 SGHDT and CDR2 YYEEEE.

V gene TRBV7-2 combines with J gene TRBJ2-3; a possible D gene is TRBD2 (6 bases). The CDR3 is made up of 16 amino acids. Germline V lookup: CDR1 SGHTA, CDR2 FQGNSA. Trimming stripped 1 base from V and 3 bases from J, with 14 bases between. CDR3 region: CASSLGRTTGTDTQYF. Written as DNA, the CDR3 is TGTGCCAGCAGCTTAGGCCGGACTACCGGTACAGATACGCAGTATTTT.

This clone was seen a single time. V gene TRBV5-1 combines with J gene TRBJ2-3, with 10 bases aligning to TRBD2. The germline V gene encodes CDR1 SGHRS and CDR2 YFSETQ. CDR3 size: 17 residues. V gave up 0 bases and J gave up 4 bases; unmatched junction bases: 8. The CDR3 region has the DNA TGCGCCAGCAGCTTGGCTCCGAGCGGGGGGGCCTCAGATACGCAGTATTTT. Translated, it gives CASSLAPSGGASDTQYF.

This chain connects TRBV9 to TRBJ2-7, with 8 bases fitting TRBD1. The CDR3 is 15 residues long. Per the germline V gene, CDR1 is SGDLS and CDR2 is YYNGEE. V gave up 3 bases and J gave up 6 bases; unmatched junction bases: 11. The CDR3 here is CASSAGGAAGGEQYF. CDR3 nucleotide sequence: TGTGCCAGCAGCGCAGGGGGCGCGGCGGGCGGCGAGCAGTACTTC.

The sample holds many counts of this clone. V and J are TRBV6-5 and TRBJ1-4; weak D call: TRBD1 (6 bases). CDR1 is MNHEY, CDR2 SVGAGI, per germline. The CDR3 consists of 14 residues. Trimming removed 4 bases at V and 5 bases at J, with 11 bases between. CDR3 in DNA: TGTGCCAGCAGTTTACAGGGTTCCAATGAAAAACTGTTTTTT. Encoded protein: CASSLQGSNEKLFF.

The table lists this clone with a few counts. The V gene is TRBV5-5, the J gene TRBJ1-1, with no clear D. Germline V gene lookup returns CDR1 SGHKS and CDR2 YYEKEE (reference sequence). CDR3 length: 14 residues. Trimming stripped 4 bases from V and 0 bases from J, with 10 bases between. CDR3 sequence reads: CASSRDFMNTEAFF. CDR3 nucleotide sequence: TGTGCCAGCAGCCGCGATTTTATGAACACTGAAGCTTTCTTT. The full variable domain, in which reference TRBV5-5 and TRBJ1-1 provide the parts outside the CDR3, is DAGVTQSPTHLIKTRGQQVTLRCSPISGHKSVSWYQQVLGQGPQFIFQYYEKEERGRGNFPDRFSARQFPNYSSELNVNALLLGDSALYLCASSRDFMNTEAFFGQGTRLTVV.

This clone was observed a handful of times. The chain joins TRBV5-1 to TRBJ1-6; D is uncertain. Deletions cut 2 bases from V and 5 bases from J, with 11 bases between. Germline V lookup: CDR1 SGHRS, CDR2 YFSETQ. The CDR3 has 15 amino acids. CDR3 sequence (DNA): TGCGCCAGCAGCTTAAGCGGGGAGCATAATTCACCCCTCCACTTT. Amino acid sequence: CASSLSGEHNSPLHF. The variable domain in full, with the rest retrieved from reference TRBV5-1 and TRBJ1-6, is KAGVTQTPRYLIKTRGQQVTLSCSPISGHRSVSWYQQTPGQGLQFLFEYFSETQRNKGNFPGRFSGRQFSNSRSEMNVSTLELGDSALYLCASSLSGEHNSPLHFGNGTRLTVT.

The chain couples TRBV1 to TRBJ2-2; the table's D call of TRBD1 was not tested on the DNA. TRBV1 is designated a pseudogene. This CDR3 has 16 amino acids. The CDR3 sequence: CTSSQPQGEDTGELFF. CDR3 bases: TGCACCAGCAGCCAACCACAGGGGGAGGACACCGGGGAGCTGTTTTTT.

This chain joins TRBV2 and TRBJ2-7, with a possible D match to TRBD2 (6 bases). From germline, CDR1 is SNHLY and CDR2 FYNNEI. The CDR3 covers 12 residues. Trimming removed 3 bases from V and 9 bases from J, with 12 bases in between. Written as DNA, the CDR3 is TGTGCCAGCAGTGACCTGGGGGGAGTGCAGTACGTC. Translation gives CASSDLGGVQYV.

The V gene is TRBV29-1, the J gene TRBJ2-4; D gene unclear. V shed 5 bases and J shed 3 bases, with 5 bases lying between them. There are 11 residues in the CDR3. Germline loops: CDR1 SQVTM, CDR2 ANQGSEA. The CDR3 here is CSVLDKNIQYF. The CDR3 DNA reads TGCAGCGTTCTAGACAAAAACATTCAGTACTTC.

V is TRBV4-1 and J is TRBJ1-4; possibly TRBD1 for D (6 bases). Germline assignment: CDR1 MGHRA and CDR2 YSYEKL. V was pared by 6 bases and J by 7 bases, with 24 bases between. This CDR3 region has 17 residues. CDR3 protein: CASSQAGAAGRGEKLFF. For the CDR3, the DNA is TGCGCCAGCAGTCAGGCGGGGGCGGCTGGAAGAGGTGAAAAACTGTTTTTT.